A single sample gave rise to the 20 T cell receptor beta chains below, sequenced in a study of T cell repertoires in cytomegalovirus infection (dated by TCRdb to about 2019). What this sample's treatment or condition label stands for: in vitro stimulation with specific CMV peptide epitopes to enrich CMV-specific T cells. Antigens for these TCRs are unknown. The run used an Illumina HiSeq 1500. TCRdb itself trimmed the public reads at Q25 with fastp, ran MiXCR and retained productive beta chains. Rows with a matching CDR3 protein are joined into one entry that keeps the most common DNA and genes. The sample profile shows hundreds of thousands of distinct CDR3 sequences; roughly 46% of them were found once. The top ten clonotypes cover roughly two fifths of the sample. The source material was cultured PBMCs, sampled from culture after CMV antigen stimulation. These receptor sequences come from a human donor in good health (CMV status not recorded). Some clones in this sample may be carry-over from other donors' samples.

The table lists this clonotype with a few counts. The chain couples TRBV11-2 to TRBJ2-3, with TRBD2 matching 7 bases. Germline lookup yields CDR1 SGHAT and CDR2 FQNNGV. The trim removed 4 bases at V and 2 bases at J, leaving 0 bases unmatched. This CDR3 comprises 13 residues. The DNA of the CDR3 is TGTGCCAGCAGCTGGGACTACACAGATACGCAGTATTTT. It translates to CASSWDYTDTQYF.

This clonotype came up a few times. V usage is TRBV27 and J usage is TRBJ2-7; 7 positions agree with TRBD2. Unmatched junction bases numbered 9, after V lost 2 bases and J lost 5 bases. CDR1 is MNHEY and CDR2 is SMNVEV in the germline V gene (reference sequence). The length of the CDR3 is 15 residues. DNA for the CDR3: TGTGCCAGCAGTTTAACGGCGGGGGAAGGGAACGAGCAGTACTTC. Its protein is CASSLTAGEGNEQYF.

The chain links TRBV15 to TRBJ2-3; 8 nucleotides match TRBD1. The CDR3 totals 14 residues. After removal of 11 bases from V and 2 bases from J, the junction contained 9 bases not matched to a gene. The germline gives CDR1 LNHNV, CDR2 YYDKDF (reference sequence). CDR3 sequence (DNA): TGTGCCTCAGGAACAGGGGGAAACACAGATACGCAGTATTTT. This codes for CASGTGGNTDTQYF.

The V call is TRBV12-3 or TRBV12-4, the J call TRBJ2-3; 10 nucleotides align to TRBD2. V trimming: 3 bases; J trimming: 5 bases; junction bases outside the gene matches: 5. The CDR3 is 15 residues long. Here the CDR3 reads CASSFSLAGVDTQYF. The CDR3 DNA reads TGTGCCAGCAGTTTTAGTCTAGCGGGGGTAGATACGCAGTATTTT.

J is TRBJ2-1 and V is TRBV10-3; the D call may be TRBD1 or TRBD2 (5 bases each). Between the trimmed V and J ends, which lost 3 bases and 3 bases, there was a span of 15 bases. This CDR3 comprises 16 residues. CDR1 is ENHRY and CDR2 is SYGVKD in the germline V gene. CDR3 residues: CAISDFRGTNYNEQFF. The CDR3 DNA reads as TGTGCCATCAGTGATTTTCGAGGGACGAACTACAATGAGCAGTTCTTC.

This clonotype was picked up a small number of times. This chain connects TRBV7-8 to TRBJ2-7; TRBD2 agrees at 8 bases. The junction had 2 bases not matched to a gene; V was cut back by 2 bases and J by 2 bases. The length of the CDR3 is 14 residues. Germline CDR1 reads SGHVS; CDR2 reads FQNEAQ. In nucleotides, the CDR3 is TGTGCCAGCAGCTTAATGCGGGGGGCCTACGAGCAGTACTTC. The encoded protein is CASSLMRGAYEQYF.

The chain is built from TRBV4-1 and TRBJ2-1, with 10 positions matching TRBD2. The CDR3 has 15 amino acids. Germline CDR1 is MGHRA and CDR2 is YSYEKL. V lost 2 bases and J lost 9; bases outside the gene matches: 7. The CDR3 bases are TGCGCCAGCAGCCAACCCCAGCGGGGGGGCTTTGAGCAGTTCTTC. Translating it yields CASSQPQRGGFEQFF.

This clonotype was counted only a few times. V usage is TRBV5-1 and J usage is TRBJ2-3, with 11 nucleotides matching TRBD2. This CDR3 contains 14 residues. V shed 4 bases and J 5 bases; nucleotides not matched to a gene: 3. Germline CDR1 is SGHRS and CDR2 is YFSETQ. CDR3 residues: CASSQTSGKDTQYF. The CDR3 DNA is TGCGCCAGCAGCCAGACTAGCGGGAAAGATACGCAGTATTTT.

J is TRBJ1-2 and V is TRBV6-1; D gene uncertain. This CDR3 comprises 13 residues. V shed 8 bases and J shed 8 bases, with 18 bases lying between them. CDR1 is MNHNS, CDR2 SASEGT, per germline. The CDR3 is CASLGVGLYGYTF. The CDR3 DNA sequence: TGTGCCAGCCTGGGCGTCGGATTGTACGGCTACACCTTC.

This clonotype appeared a few times. The gene calls are TRBV7-2 and TRBJ2-7; D remains ambiguous. The CDR3 runs to 15 residues. Germline V gene lookup returns CDR1 SGHTA and CDR2 FQGNSA. Trimming took off 1 base at V and 3 bases at J, with 13 bases between the two ends. The CDR3 DNA reads as TGTGCCAGCAGCTTAGGGGATCCACTGAACTACGAGCAGTACTTC. Protein product: CASSLGDPLNYEQYF.

This chain uses TRBV19 with TRBJ1-1; D gene ambiguous. Per the germline V gene, CDR1 is LNHDA and CDR2 is SQIVND (reference sequence). V lost 5 bases to trimming and J lost 1 base, with 11 bases between them. The CDR3 sequence is 14 residues long. The CDR3 nucleotides are TGTGCCAGTAGTGCCCTTCGGGGGAACACTGAAGCTTTCTTT. Protein sequence: CASSALRGNTEAFF.

In this sample, this clonotype turned up a few times. The genes are TRBV6-1 and TRBJ2-7; no definite D call. V was clipped by 0 bases and J by 6 bases, with 18 bases between them. Germline V gene lookup returns CDR1 MNHNS and CDR2 SASEGT. CDR3 length: 16 amino acids. The CDR3 is CASSEAFGRLIGEQYF. In DNA form, the CDR3 reads TGTGCCAGCAGTGAAGCGTTCGGGCGGCTTATTGGCGAGCAGTACTTC.

This clonotype has a handful of counts. This chain links TRBV7-2 with TRBJ1-5; D not certain. Germline CDR1 and CDR2: SGHTA and FQGNSA. Trimming stripped 5 bases from V and 2 bases from J, with 13 bases between. There are 15 residues in the CDR3. The CDR3 DNA follows: TGTGCCAGCAGCCTAGGATCGATGGGCAATCAGCCCCAGCATTTT. Encoded protein: CASSLGSMGNQPQHF.

J is TRBJ2-6 and V is TRBV5-6; D uncertain. This CDR3 has 17 amino acids. Germline V CDR1 and CDR2: SGHDT, YYEEEE. Trimming shortened V by 2 bases and J by 4 bases, and 16 bases separated the two germline ends. CDR3: CASSLFSRRAGANVLTF. Here the CDR3 DNA reads TGTGCCAGCAGCTTATTCAGCAGGCGCGCGGGGGCCAACGTCCTGACTTTC.

The chain has TRBV6-6 and TRBJ2-3; 7 bases line up with TRBD1. Germline-derived CDR1 and CDR2 are MNHNY and SVGAGI (reference sequence). CDR3 length equals 14 residues. V was clipped by 10 bases and J by 3 bases; unmatched bases: 10. The CDR3 bases are TGTGCCACGGTGACAGGGTCCGGGACAGATACGCAGTATTTT. Protein: CATVTGSGTDTQYF.

This clonotype was seen once. J is TRBJ2-3 and V is TRBV12-3 or TRBV12-4; D is possibly TRBD1 (5 bases). V lost 7 bases and J 2 bases, leaving 13 bases between the germline ends. The CDR3 is 14 residues long. CDR3 nucleotide sequence: TGTGCCAGCACGAGGCAGGGCCTCACAGATACGCAGTATTTT. Translating it yields CASTRQGLTDTQYF.

The V call is TRBV2, the J call TRBJ1-5, with D uncertain. Germline lookup yields CDR1 SNHLY and CDR2 FYNNEI. Trimming took off 4 bases at V and 7 bases at J, with 11 bases between the two ends. CDR3 length: 13 residues. Written as DNA, the CDR3 is TGTGCCAGCAGTGGCAGGTTTTACCAGCCCCAGCATTTT. This codes for CASSGRFYQPQHF.

Only a few counts were recorded for this clonotype. The rearrangement uses TRBV5-4 and TRBJ2-3; tentative D call: TRBD2 (9 bases). The CDR3 has 18 amino acids. Germline loops: CDR1 SGHNT, CDR2 YYREEE (reference sequence). Trimming took off 0 bases at V and 2 bases at J, with 19 bases between the two ends. The CDR3 DNA sequence: TGTGCCAGCAGCTTGGGCAGGGGGCTAGCGGGAACCACAGATACGCAGTATTTT. Translating gives CASSLGRGLAGTTDTQYF.

This chain joins TRBV2 and TRBJ1-2; D gene ambiguous. The CDR3 consists of 12 residues. Germline V gene data show CDR1 as SNHLY and CDR2 as FYNNEI. V was trimmed by 5 bases and J by 2 bases, leaving 6 bases between them. In DNA form, the CDR3 reads TGTGCCAGCAGTACTCGGAACTATGGCTACACCTTC. Translated: CASSTRNYGYTF.

This clonotype appeared a few times. The V call is TRBV6-2 or TRBV6-3, the J call TRBJ2-3; D is possibly TRBD1 (5 bases). This CDR3 is 14 amino acids long. V lost 4 bases to trimming and J lost 6 bases, with 14 bases between them. Germline CDR1 and CDR2: MNHEY and SVGEGT. CDR3 in DNA: TGTGCCAGCAGTTGGGGTCCCGCAGGGGATACGCAGTATTTT. Its protein product is CASSWGPAGDTQYF.